This TCR beta chain was recovered during a study of CD8+ T cells in alopecia areata. Across the study: It was 6 to 18 months of tofacitinib, and then there were 6 months off drug.

V was clipped by 4 bases and J by 3 bases; unmatched bases: 5. Germline CDR1 and CDR2: MNHNS and SASEGT. The CDR3 spans 15 residues. RNA extraction was followed by reverse transcription into cDNA, which acted as the sequencing template. Profiled with immunoSEQ multiplex PCR; TCRdb holds only in-frame clones, not every one. Altogether 95,000 to 100,000 clones are present, just under 60% being singletons, with the ten largest covering less than 20%. Stated treatment: oral pan-JAK inhibitor, 5-10 mg twice daily. Alopecia areata patients had lesional scalp punch biopsies and peripheral blood taken from them.

This sequence joins TRBV6-1 and TRBJ2-1, with TRBD1 matching 8 bases. This specimen was CD8+ T cells sorted from blood, taken at approximately week 61, from a patient treated with tofacitinib. The receptor comes from a human donor with alopecia areata. The CDR3 sequence: CASSGGQEIYNEQFF. The CDR3 DNA reads as TGTGCCAGCAGTGGGGGACAGGAGATCTACAATGAGCAGTTCTTC.